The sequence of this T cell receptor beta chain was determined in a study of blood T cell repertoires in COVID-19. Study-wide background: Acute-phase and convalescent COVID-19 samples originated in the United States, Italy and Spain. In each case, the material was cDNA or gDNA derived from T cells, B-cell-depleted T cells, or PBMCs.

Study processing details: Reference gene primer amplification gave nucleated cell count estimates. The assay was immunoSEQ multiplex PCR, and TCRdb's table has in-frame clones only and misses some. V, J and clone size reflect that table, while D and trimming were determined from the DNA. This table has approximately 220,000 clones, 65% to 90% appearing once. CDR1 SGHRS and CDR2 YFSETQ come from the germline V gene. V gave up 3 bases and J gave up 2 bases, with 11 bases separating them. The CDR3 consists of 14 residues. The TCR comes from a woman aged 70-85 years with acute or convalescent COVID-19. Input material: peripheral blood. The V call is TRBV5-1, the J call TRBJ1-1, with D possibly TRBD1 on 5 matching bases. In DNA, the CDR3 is TGCGCCAGCAGCTCTTGGGGGGAAAACACTGAAGCTTTCTTT. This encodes CASSSWGENTEAFF.